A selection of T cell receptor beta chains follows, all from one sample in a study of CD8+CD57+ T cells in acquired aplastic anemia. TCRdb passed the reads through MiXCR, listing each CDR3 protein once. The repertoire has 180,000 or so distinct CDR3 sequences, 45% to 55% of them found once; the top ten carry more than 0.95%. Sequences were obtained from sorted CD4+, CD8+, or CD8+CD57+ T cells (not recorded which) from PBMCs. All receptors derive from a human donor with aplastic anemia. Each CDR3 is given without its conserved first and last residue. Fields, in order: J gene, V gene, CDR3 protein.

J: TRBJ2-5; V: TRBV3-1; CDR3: ASSQVRGFQETQY
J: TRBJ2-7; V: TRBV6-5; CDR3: ATRVELAAYEQY
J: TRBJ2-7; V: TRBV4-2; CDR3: ASSREASYYEQY
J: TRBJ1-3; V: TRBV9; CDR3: ASSVEGMIWGNTIY
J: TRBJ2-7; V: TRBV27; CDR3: ASSNPTGYEQY
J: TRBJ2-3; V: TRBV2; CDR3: ASRGDRGIYTQY
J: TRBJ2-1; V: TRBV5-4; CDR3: ASSPRTDNEQF
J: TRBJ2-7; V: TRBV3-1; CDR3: ACSLTSGSTTGQY
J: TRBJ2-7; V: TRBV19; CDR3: ASSTVITYGQEAYEQY
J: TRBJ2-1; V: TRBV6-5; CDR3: ASSYPLPTNEQF
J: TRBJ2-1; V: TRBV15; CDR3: ATSLSGQGYNEQF
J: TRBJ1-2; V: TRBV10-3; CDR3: AISDVRQEDHYGYT
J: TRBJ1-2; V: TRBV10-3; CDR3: AISESDRGYGYT
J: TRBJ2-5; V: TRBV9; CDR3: ASSVGGRQETQY
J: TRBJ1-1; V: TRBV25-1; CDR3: ATRGGTPGHEAF
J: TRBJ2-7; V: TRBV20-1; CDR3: SASLLRGTYEQY
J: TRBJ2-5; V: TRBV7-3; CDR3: ASSREGETQY
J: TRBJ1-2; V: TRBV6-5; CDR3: ASSYSGGTGGYT
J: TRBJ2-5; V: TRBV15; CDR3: ATSRLLAGGRRETQY
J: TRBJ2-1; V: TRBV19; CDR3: ASESGTSYNEQF
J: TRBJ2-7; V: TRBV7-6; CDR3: ASSFTRDYIYEQY
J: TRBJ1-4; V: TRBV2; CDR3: ASSEVSVNEKLF
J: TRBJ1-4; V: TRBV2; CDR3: ASRGTKVEKLF
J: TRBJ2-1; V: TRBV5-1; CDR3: ASSLIQGASSYNEQF
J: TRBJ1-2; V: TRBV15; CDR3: ATSRVGLEVVYGYT
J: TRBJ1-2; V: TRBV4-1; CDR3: ASSQETARWGYT
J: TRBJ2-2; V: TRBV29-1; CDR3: SPDTNTGELF
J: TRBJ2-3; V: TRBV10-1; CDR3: ASSERVLDTQY
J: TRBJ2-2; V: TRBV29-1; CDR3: SVRSGTGGSGELF
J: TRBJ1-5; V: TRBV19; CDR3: ASSMGRVGNQPQH
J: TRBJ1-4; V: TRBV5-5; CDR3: ASSSGTGTANEKLF
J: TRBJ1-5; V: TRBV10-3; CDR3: AIRMGVDQPQH
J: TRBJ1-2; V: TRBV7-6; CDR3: ASSYSSGYT
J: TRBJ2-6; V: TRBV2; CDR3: ASSGEGSGANVLT
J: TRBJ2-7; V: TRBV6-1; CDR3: ASSEGGPYEQY
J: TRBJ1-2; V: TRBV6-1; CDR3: ATTPTGGNYGYT
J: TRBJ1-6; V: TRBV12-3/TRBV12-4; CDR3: ASSLYGGGSPLH
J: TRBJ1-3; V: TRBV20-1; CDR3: SAARGRWEGNTIY
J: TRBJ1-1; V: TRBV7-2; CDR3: ASSFQSFPEAF
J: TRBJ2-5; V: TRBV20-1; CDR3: SARGGETQY
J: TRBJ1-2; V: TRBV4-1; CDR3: ASSQVQDYGYT
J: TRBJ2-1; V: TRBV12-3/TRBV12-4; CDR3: ASRRSGVWDEQF
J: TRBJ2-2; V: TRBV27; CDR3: ASRTTGKNTGELF
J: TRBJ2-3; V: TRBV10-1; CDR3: ASSVRGDTQY
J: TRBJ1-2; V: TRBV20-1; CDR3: SASEPTGAGYGYT
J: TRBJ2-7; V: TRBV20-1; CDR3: SARGREQTYEQY
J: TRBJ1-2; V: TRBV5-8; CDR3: ASSLAQTRAGYT
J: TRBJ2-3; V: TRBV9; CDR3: ASSAETSGSMGDTQY
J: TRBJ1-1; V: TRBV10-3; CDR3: ASGRAVNTEAF
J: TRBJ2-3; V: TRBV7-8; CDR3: ASSLELGGGVYTQY
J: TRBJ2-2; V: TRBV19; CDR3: ASSMDRNTGELF
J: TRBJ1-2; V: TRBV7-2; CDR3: ASSLAGRVIGYT
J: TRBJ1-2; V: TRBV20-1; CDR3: SARDFAVRYNYGYT
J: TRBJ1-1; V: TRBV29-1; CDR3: SVEDPFQGAEAF
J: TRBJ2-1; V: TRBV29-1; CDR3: SVEWRGAYNEQF
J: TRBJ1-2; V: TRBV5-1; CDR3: ASSLGRVADNYGYT
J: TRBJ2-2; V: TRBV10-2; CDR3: ASSESGRTGELF
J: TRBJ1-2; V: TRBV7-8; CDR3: ASSGGRLRNLYGYT
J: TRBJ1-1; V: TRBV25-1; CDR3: ASSESYGVDNTEAF